Listed here are 5 T cell receptor beta chains from one sample, sequenced in a study of beta chain features in type 1 diabetes. Sequenced material consisted of expressed TCRB transcripts (all of the isolated RNA was reverse transcribed). The method was immunoSEQ multiplex PCR; TCRdb's version includes in-frame clones alone and lacks a portion of them. This sample carries hundreds of thousands of clones, about 10% of them seen once, and the ten largest clones take 0.035% to 0.05%. The sample taken for sequencing was naive CD4+ T cells from blood. Receptors originate from a woman aged 18 to 35 in good health.

In its sample, this clone was seen a few times. The sample holds other DNA sequences that translate to the same CDR3. The chain is built from TRBV30 and TRBJ1-1, with D possibly being TRBD1 (5 bases). This CDR3 is built from 12 residues. The V and J ends lost 2 bases and 4 bases respectively, with 8 bases between them. Germline lookup yields CDR1 GTSNPN and CDR2 SVGIG (reference sequence). The CDR3 region is CAWSRGGTEAFF. CDR3 coding DNA: TGTGCCTGGAGTCGGGGGGGCACTGAAGCTTTCTTT.

This chain uses TRBV4-3 with TRBJ2-7, with TRBD2 identical over 11 bases. V lost 1 base, J lost 4 bases, and 9 bases stayed unmatched. CDR3 length: 17 residues. Germline-derived CDR1 and CDR2 are LGHNA and YSLEER. In nucleotides, the CDR3 is TGCGCCAGCAGCCAAGCTCCTCCGGCTAGCGGGAGGTACGAGCAGTACTTC. Protein: CASSQAPPASGRYEQYF.

This clone came up a few times. V and J are TRBV4-3 and TRBJ2-4; possibly TRBD2 for D (5 bases). V lost 0 bases to trimming and J lost 6 bases, with 18 bases between them. Germline V gene lookup returns CDR1 LGHNA and CDR2 YSLEER. CDR3 length equals 17 residues. The CDR3 is CASSQEARRGFGNIQYF. The CDR3 coding sequence is TGCGCCAGCAGCCAAGAAGCCCGACGGGGTTTTGGAAACATTCAGTACTTC.

The chain is built from TRBV7-9 and TRBJ2-5; D might be TRBD1 (5 bases). CDR3 length: 14 amino acids. The V gene lost 5 bases and the J gene lost 3 bases, with 13 bases spanning the gap. Germline-derived CDR1 and CDR2 are SEHNR and FQNEAQ (reference sequence). The CDR3 loop is CASSPQQGKETQYF. The CDR3 DNA is TGTGCCAGCAGCCCCCAGCAGGGAAAAGAGACCCAGTACTTC.

This clone was observed a few times. The chain joins TRBV9 to TRBJ2-1; no firm D call. Trimming stripped 3 bases from V and 4 bases from J, with 5 bases between. The germline V gene encodes CDR1 SGDLS and CDR2 YYNGEE. The CDR3 extends over 12 amino acids. CDR3: CASSDLYNEQFF. The CDR3 DNA sequence: TGTGCCAGCAGCGACCTATACAATGAGCAGTTCTTC.